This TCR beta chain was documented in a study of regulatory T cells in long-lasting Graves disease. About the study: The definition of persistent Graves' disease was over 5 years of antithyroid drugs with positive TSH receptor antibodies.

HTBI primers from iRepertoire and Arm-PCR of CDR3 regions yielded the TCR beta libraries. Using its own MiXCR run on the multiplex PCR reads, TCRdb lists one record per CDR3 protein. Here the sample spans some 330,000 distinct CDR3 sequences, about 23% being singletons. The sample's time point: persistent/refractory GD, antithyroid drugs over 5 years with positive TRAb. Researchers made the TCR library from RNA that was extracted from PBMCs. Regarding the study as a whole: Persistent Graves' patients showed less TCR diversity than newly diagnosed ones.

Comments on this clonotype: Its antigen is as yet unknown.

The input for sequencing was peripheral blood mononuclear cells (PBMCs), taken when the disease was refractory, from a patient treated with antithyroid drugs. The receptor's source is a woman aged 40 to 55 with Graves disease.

This CDR3 is CSVGVRRGKFLTGELFF. The CDR3 region has the DNA TGCAGCGTTGGGGTCCGCAGGGGGAAATTTCTCACCGGGGAGCTGTTTTTT. The chain employs TRBV29-1 and TRBJ2-2; 7 nucleotides align to TRBD1. This CDR3 is 17 amino acids long. CDR1 is SQVTM, CDR2 ANQGSEA, per germline. V gave up 4 bases and J gave up 4 bases; unmatched junction bases: 15.